This TCR beta chain stems from a study of blood T cell repertoires in COVID-19. From germline, CDR1 is MNHEY and CDR2 SVGEGT. This CDR3 comprises 14 residues. The V end lost 5 bases, the J end lost 4 bases, and 15 bases lay between the germline ends. Produced via immunoSEQ multiplex PCR; TCRdb's table is partial and in-frame only. This table holds under 200,000 clones, around 83% found once. This clone was seen only once. This TCR was recovered from a human donor in a cohort sampled during active COVID-19. The chain couples TRBV6-2 or TRBV6-3 to TRBJ2-7, with D possibly being TRBD1 (6 bases). The sequenced material came from peripheral blood. For the CDR3, the DNA is TGTGCCAGCAGTAGCCCAGGGGCTAGGTACGAGCAGTACTTC. Protein: CASSSPGARYEQYF.